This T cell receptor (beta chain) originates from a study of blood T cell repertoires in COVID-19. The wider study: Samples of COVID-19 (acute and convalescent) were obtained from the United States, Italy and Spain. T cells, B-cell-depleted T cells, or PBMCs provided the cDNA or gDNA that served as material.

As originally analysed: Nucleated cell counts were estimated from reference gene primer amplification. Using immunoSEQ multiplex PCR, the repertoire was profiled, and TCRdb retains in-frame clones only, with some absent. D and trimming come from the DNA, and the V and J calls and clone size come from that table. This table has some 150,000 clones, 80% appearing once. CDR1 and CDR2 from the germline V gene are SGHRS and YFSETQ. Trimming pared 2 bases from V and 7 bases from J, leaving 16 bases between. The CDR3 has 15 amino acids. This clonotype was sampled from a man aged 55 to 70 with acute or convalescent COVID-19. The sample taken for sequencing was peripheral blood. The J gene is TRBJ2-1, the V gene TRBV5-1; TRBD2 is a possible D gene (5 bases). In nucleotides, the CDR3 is TGCGCCAGCAGCTTTGCGAGCGCAACGGGAAATGAGCAGTTCTTC. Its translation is CASSFASATGNEQFF.